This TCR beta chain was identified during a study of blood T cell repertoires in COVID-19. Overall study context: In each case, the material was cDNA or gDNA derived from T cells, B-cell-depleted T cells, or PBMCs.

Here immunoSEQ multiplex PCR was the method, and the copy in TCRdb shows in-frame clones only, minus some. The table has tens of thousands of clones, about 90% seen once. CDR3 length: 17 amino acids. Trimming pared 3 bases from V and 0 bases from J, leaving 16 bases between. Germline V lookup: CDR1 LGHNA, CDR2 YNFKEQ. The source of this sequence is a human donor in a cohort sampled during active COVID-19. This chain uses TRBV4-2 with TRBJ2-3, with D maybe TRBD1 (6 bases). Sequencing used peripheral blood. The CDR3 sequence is CASSQLQGSGSTDTQYF. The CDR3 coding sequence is TGTGCCAGCAGCCAGCTACAGGGCTCGGGGAGCACAGATACGCAGTATTTT.